A selection of T cell receptor beta chains follows, all from one sample in a study of OX40 agonist ivuxolimab in advanced cancers. Assay: immunoSEQ multiplex PCR; the TCRdb copy retains only in-frame clones and omits some. Of about 59,000 clones listed, almost 95% are singletons. Sequencing was performed on CD4+ or CD8+ T cells sorted from blood, taken in a trial of the OX40 agonist ivuxolimab. The receptors stem from an adult with an advanced solid tumor such as melanoma, head and neck, liver or kidney cancer. The CDR3 runs from the conserved cysteine through the conserved F or W. The D gene is left open where the match is weak. The size field is filled for only some rows; it gives once, few, many or a size class.

len: 14; v_gene: TRBV27; abundance: -; d_gene: TRBD1; j_gene: TRBJ1-1; CDR3aa: CASSSPGQGVQAFF; CDR3nt: TGTGCCAGCAGTTCACCCGGACAGGGTGTTCAAGCTTTCTTT
len: 17; v_gene: TRBV2; abundance: -; d_gene: -; j_gene: TRBJ2-3; CDR3aa: CASGREEGIHGTDTQYF; CDR3nt: TGTGCCAGCGGAAGGGAAGAGGGGATCCATGGCACAGATACGCAGTATTTT
len: 18; v_gene: TRBV5-8; abundance: -; d_gene: TRBD2; j_gene: TRBJ2-1; CDR3aa: CASTGTSGALYSYNEQFF; CDR3nt: TGTGCCAGCACCGGGACTAGCGGCGCCCTCTATTCCTACAATGAGCAGTTCTTC
len: 16; v_gene: TRBV27; abundance: -; d_gene: -; j_gene: TRBJ2-3; CDR3aa: CASSLGPVPDTDTQYF; CDR3nt: TGTGCCAGCAGTTTAGGTCCAGTCCCGGACACAGATACGCAGTATTTT
len: 15; v_gene: TRBV5-4; abundance: -; d_gene: -; j_gene: TRBJ2-7; CDR3aa: CASSFAGTGSYEQYF; CDR3nt: TGTGCCAGCAGCTTTGCCGGCACTGGATCCTACGAGCAGTACTTC
len: 13; v_gene: TRBV6-5; abundance: -; d_gene: -; j_gene: TRBJ2-5; CDR3aa: CATDESQGETQYF; CDR3nt: TGTGCCACCGACGAGAGTCAAGGGGAGACCCAGTACTTC
len: 18; v_gene: TRBV7-2; abundance: -; d_gene: TRBD2; j_gene: TRBJ2-2; CDR3aa: CASSLETSGWTDTGELFF; CDR3nt: TGTGCCAGCAGCTTAGAGACTAGCGGGTGGACTGACACCGGGGAGCTGTTTTTT
len: 16; v_gene: TRBV29-1; abundance: -; d_gene: TRBD1; j_gene: TRBJ1-1; CDR3aa: CSVEDGRTGGYTEAFF; CDR3nt: TGCAGCGTTGAAGATGGTCGGACAGGGGGGTACACTGAAGCTTTCTTT
len: 15; v_gene: TRBV5-5; abundance: -; d_gene: TRBD1; j_gene: TRBJ1-2; CDR3aa: CASSFNRGQNYGYTF; CDR3nt: TGTGCCAGCAGCTTCAACAGGGGACAGAACTATGGCTACACCTTC
len: 14; v_gene: TRBV28; abundance: -; d_gene: -; j_gene: TRBJ1-1; CDR3aa: CASTQEIGLSEAFF; CDR3nt: TGTGCCAGCACGCAGGAAATCGGGTTATCTGAAGCTTTCTTT
len: 15; v_gene: TRBV6-4; abundance: -; d_gene: -; j_gene: TRBJ2-7; CDR3aa: CASSLPGIFSYEQYF; CDR3nt: TGTGCCAGCAGCTTACCCGGGATTTTCTCCTACGAGCAGTACTTC
len: 16; v_gene: TRBV10-1; abundance: -; d_gene: -; j_gene: TRBJ2-3; CDR3aa: CASSESCRRVTDTQYF; CDR3nt: TGCGCCAGCAGTGAGTCGTGTCGGAGGGTCACAGATACGCAGTATTTT
len: 15; v_gene: TRBV7-6; abundance: -; d_gene: -; j_gene: TRBJ2-7; CDR3aa: CASSLAGVSSYEQYF; CDR3nt: TGTGCCAGCAGCTTAGCTGGCGTGAGCTCCTACGAGCAGTACTTC
len: 14; v_gene: TRBV14; abundance: -; d_gene: -; j_gene: TRBJ2-7; CDR3aa: CASSRGTGVYEQYF; CDR3nt: TGTGCCAGCAGCCGCGGGACGGGCGTTTACGAGCAGTACTTC
len: 16; v_gene: TRBV7-6; abundance: -; d_gene: -; j_gene: TRBJ2-3; CDR3aa: CASSLLARRRGDTQYF; CDR3nt: TGTGCCAGCAGCTTACTTGCCCGACGGCGGGGAGATACGCAGTATTTT
len: 15; v_gene: TRBV14; abundance: once; d_gene: -; j_gene: TRBJ2-1; CDR3aa: CASSPLGGGLNEQFF; CDR3nt: TGTGCCAGCAGCCCCTTGGGAGGAGGACTTAATGAGCAGTTCTTC
len: 11; v_gene: TRBV6-5; abundance: -; d_gene: -; j_gene: TRBJ2-3; CDR3aa: CASRYGDTQYF; CDR3nt: TGTGCCAGCCGCTACGGAGATACGCAGTATTTT
len: 16; v_gene: TRBV25-1; abundance: -; d_gene: TRBD2; j_gene: TRBJ2-3; CDR3aa: CASSEWDLAGADTQYF; CDR3nt: TGTGCCAGCAGTGAATGGGATCTAGCGGGAGCCGATACGCAGTATTTT
len: 18; v_gene: TRBV19; abundance: once; d_gene: TRBD2; j_gene: TRBJ2-2; CDR3aa: CASSPGLEAGEGTGELFF; CDR3nt: TGTGCCAGTAGTCCCGGGCTCGAAGCGGGAGAGGGAACCGGGGAGCTGTTTTTT
len: 15; v_gene: TRBV28; abundance: -; d_gene: -; j_gene: TRBJ2-1; CDR3aa: CASSLSVQGRSEQFF; CDR3nt: TGTGCCAGCAGTTTAAGTGTACAGGGGAGGAGTGAGCAGTTCTTC
len: 11; v_gene: TRBV27; abundance: -; d_gene: -; j_gene: TRBJ1-1; CDR3aa: CASIYGTEAFF; CDR3nt: TGTGCCAGCATATATGGCACTGAAGCTTTCTTT
len: 15; v_gene: TRBV29-1; abundance: -; d_gene: TRBD2; j_gene: TRBJ2-3; CDR3aa: CSGIGTSVSTDTQYF; CDR3nt: TGCAGCGGAATCGGGACTAGCGTTAGCACAGATACGCAGTATTTT
len: 18; v_gene: TRBV4-1; abundance: -; d_gene: TRBD2; j_gene: TRBJ2-7; CDR3aa: CASSQDQLAGGLSYEQYF; CDR3nt: TGCGCCAGCAGCCAAGATCAACTAGCGGGAGGACTCTCCTACGAGCAGTACTTC
len: 12; v_gene: TRBV13; abundance: -; d_gene: -; j_gene: TRBJ1-2; CDR3aa: CASSKGNYGYTF; CDR3nt: TGTGCCAGCAGCAAGGGAAACTATGGCTACACCTTC
len: 12; v_gene: TRBV7-9; abundance: -; d_gene: -; j_gene: TRBJ2-7; CDR3aa: CASSPDTREQYF; CDR3nt: TGTGCCAGCAGCCCGGACACTCGCGAGCAGTACTTC
len: 16; v_gene: TRBV19; abundance: -; d_gene: -; j_gene: TRBJ2-1; CDR3aa: CASSILLGGLYNEQFF; CDR3nt: TGTGCCAGTAGTATCCTTCTGGGCGGACTCTACAATGAGCAGTTCTTC
len: 15; v_gene: TRBV5-1; abundance: -; d_gene: -; j_gene: TRBJ2-7; CDR3aa: CASSLSAGSGYEQYF; CDR3nt: TGCGCCAGCAGCTTGTCGGCGGGATCGGGCTACGAGCAGTACTTC
len: 13; v_gene: TRBV6-5; abundance: -; d_gene: -; j_gene: TRBJ2-5; CDR3aa: CASRGTAQETQYF; CDR3nt: TGTGCCAGCAGAGGGACGGCCCAAGAGACCCAGTACTTC
len: 15; v_gene: TRBV11-1; abundance: -; d_gene: -; j_gene: TRBJ2-1; CDR3aa: CASSPLVVRGNEQFF; CDR3nt: TGTGCCAGCAGCCCACTTGTAGTAAGGGGCAATGAGCAGTTCTTC
len: 17; v_gene: TRBV7-3; abundance: once; d_gene: -; j_gene: TRBJ2-1; CDR3aa: CASSLGGRDPPYNEQFF; CDR3nt: TGTGCCAGCAGCCTGGGTGGACGGGATCCACCCTACAATGAGCAGTTCTTC
len: 12; v_gene: TRBV15; abundance: -; d_gene: -; j_gene: TRBJ1-2; CDR3aa: CATSSAGDGYTF; CDR3nt: TGTGCCACCAGCAGCGCCGGGGATGGCTACACCTTC
len: 15; v_gene: TRBV10-3; abundance: -; d_gene: -; j_gene: TRBJ2-3; CDR3aa: CAISGDGKRSDTQYF; CDR3nt: TGTGCCATCAGTGGGGACGGGAAGAGGTCAGATACGCAGTATTTT
len: 15; v_gene: TRBV19; abundance: once; d_gene: -; j_gene: TRBJ1-4; CDR3aa: CARAAGPGTNEKLFF; CDR3nt: TGTGCCAGGGCGGCGGGACCGGGCACTAATGAAAAACTGTTTTTT
len: 13; v_gene: TRBV29-1; abundance: -; d_gene: -; j_gene: TRBJ2-7; CDR3aa: CSVRDTLSYEQYF; CDR3nt: TGCAGCGTTCGGGACACCTTATCCTACGAGCAGTACTTC
len: 15; v_gene: TRBV11-3; abundance: -; d_gene: -; j_gene: TRBJ2-2; CDR3aa: CASSLWAGNTGELFF; CDR3nt: TGTGCCAGCAGCTTATGGGCCGGAAACACCGGGGAGCTGTTTTTT
len: 16; v_gene: TRBV28; abundance: -; d_gene: TRBD1; j_gene: TRBJ2-2; CDR3aa: CASTEAWGTVDGELFF; CDR3nt: TGTGCCAGCACCGAAGCTTGGGGGACAGTTGACGGGGAGCTGTTTTTT
len: 16; v_gene: TRBV19; abundance: -; d_gene: TRBD1; j_gene: TRBJ1-2; CDR3aa: CASVGQAPGQGYGYTF; CDR3nt: TGTGCCAGCGTCGGGCAAGCCCCGGGACAGGGGTATGGCTACACCTTC
len: 14; v_gene: TRBV7-9; abundance: -; d_gene: -; j_gene: TRBJ2-1; CDR3aa: CASSPPGPRNAEFF; CDR3nt: TGTGCCAGCAGCCCACCGGGACCTCGTAATGCAGAGTTCTTC
len: 13; v_gene: TRBV27; abundance: once; d_gene: -; j_gene: TRBJ2-5; CDR3aa: CASSPHLQETQYF; CDR3nt: TGTGCCAGCAGCCCACACCTCCAAGAGACCCAGTACTTC
len: 11; v_gene: TRBV27; abundance: -; d_gene: -; j_gene: TRBJ2-7; CDR3aa: CASGALYEQYF; CDR3nt: TGTGCCAGCGGCGCCCTCTACGAGCAGTACTTC
len: 15; v_gene: TRBV5-6; abundance: -; d_gene: -; j_gene: TRBJ1-5; CDR3aa: CASSFGPPSNQPQHF; CDR3nt: TGTGCCAGCAGCTTTGGGCCGCCTAGCAATCAGCCCCAGCATTTT
len: 13; v_gene: TRBV19; abundance: -; d_gene: TRBD1; j_gene: TRBJ2-7; CDR3aa: CASSDRTGREQYF; CDR3nt: TGTGCCAGTAGCGACAGGACAGGTAGGGAGCAGTACTTC
len: 15; v_gene: TRBV7-9; abundance: once; d_gene: -; j_gene: TRBJ2-1; CDR3aa: CASSPQEYTYNEQFF; CDR3nt: TGTGCCAGCAGCCCCCAGGAGTATACCTACAATGAGCAGTTCTTC
len: 16; v_gene: TRBV4-1; abundance: -; d_gene: TRBD2; j_gene: TRBJ2-7; CDR3aa: CASSQDNRGVTYEQYF; CDR3nt: TGCGCCAGCAGCCAAGATAACCGGGGGGTTACCTACGAGCAGTACTTC
len: 15; v_gene: TRBV9; abundance: -; d_gene: -; j_gene: TRBJ2-3; CDR3aa: CASSASRGGTDTQYF; CDR3nt: TGTGCCAGCAGCGCCTCCCGAGGGGGCACAGATACGCAGTATTTT
len: 15; v_gene: TRBV7-9; abundance: -; d_gene: -; j_gene: TRBJ2-5; CDR3aa: CASSPLQGLQETQYF; CDR3nt: TGTGCCAGCAGCCCCTTACAGGGCCTTCAAGAGACCCAGTACTTC
len: 13; v_gene: TRBV27; abundance: -; d_gene: -; j_gene: TRBJ1-5; CDR3aa: CASSLSGNQPQHF; CDR3nt: TGTGCCAGCAGTTTATCGGGCAATCAGCCCCAGCATTTT
len: 15; v_gene: TRBV5-6; abundance: -; d_gene: TRBD1; j_gene: TRBJ1-4; CDR3aa: CASSLDGTGVEKLFF; CDR3nt: TGTGCCAGCAGCTTGGACGGGACAGGGGTTGAAAAACTGTTTTTT
len: 15; v_gene: TRBV7-6; abundance: -; d_gene: TRBD2; j_gene: TRBJ2-7; CDR3aa: CASSPGLGPSYEQYF; CDR3nt: TGTGCCAGCAGCCCGGGACTAGGGCCCTCCTACGAGCAGTACTTC
len: 14; v_gene: TRBV27; abundance: -; d_gene: -; j_gene: TRBJ1-3; CDR3aa: CASSLTVSGNTIYF; CDR3nt: TGTGCCAGCAGTTTAACCGTCTCTGGAAACACCATATATTTT